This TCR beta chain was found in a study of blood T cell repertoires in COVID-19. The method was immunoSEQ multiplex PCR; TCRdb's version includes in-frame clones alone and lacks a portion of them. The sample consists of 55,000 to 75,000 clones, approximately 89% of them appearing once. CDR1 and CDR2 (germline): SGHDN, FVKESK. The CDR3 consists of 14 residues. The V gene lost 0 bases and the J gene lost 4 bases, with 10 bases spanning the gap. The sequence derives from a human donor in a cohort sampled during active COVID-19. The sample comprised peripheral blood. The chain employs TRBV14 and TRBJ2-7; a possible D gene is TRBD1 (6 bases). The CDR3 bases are TGTGCCAGCAGCCAAGATACAGGGTTATACGAGCAGTACTTC. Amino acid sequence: CASSQDTGLYEQYF.